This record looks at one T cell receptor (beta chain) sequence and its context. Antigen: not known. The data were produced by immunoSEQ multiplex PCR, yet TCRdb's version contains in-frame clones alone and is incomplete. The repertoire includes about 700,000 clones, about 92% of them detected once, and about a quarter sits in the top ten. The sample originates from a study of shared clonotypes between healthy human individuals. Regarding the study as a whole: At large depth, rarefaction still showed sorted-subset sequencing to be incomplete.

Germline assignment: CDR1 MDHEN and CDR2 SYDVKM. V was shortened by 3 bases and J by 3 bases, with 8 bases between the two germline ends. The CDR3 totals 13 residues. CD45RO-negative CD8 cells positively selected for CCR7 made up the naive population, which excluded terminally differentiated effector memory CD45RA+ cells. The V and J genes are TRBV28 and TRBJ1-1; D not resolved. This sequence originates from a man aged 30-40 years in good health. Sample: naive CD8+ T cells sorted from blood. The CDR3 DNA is TGTGCCAGCAGTTTTAGAACGGACACTGAAGCTTTCTTT. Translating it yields CASSFRTDTEAFF.